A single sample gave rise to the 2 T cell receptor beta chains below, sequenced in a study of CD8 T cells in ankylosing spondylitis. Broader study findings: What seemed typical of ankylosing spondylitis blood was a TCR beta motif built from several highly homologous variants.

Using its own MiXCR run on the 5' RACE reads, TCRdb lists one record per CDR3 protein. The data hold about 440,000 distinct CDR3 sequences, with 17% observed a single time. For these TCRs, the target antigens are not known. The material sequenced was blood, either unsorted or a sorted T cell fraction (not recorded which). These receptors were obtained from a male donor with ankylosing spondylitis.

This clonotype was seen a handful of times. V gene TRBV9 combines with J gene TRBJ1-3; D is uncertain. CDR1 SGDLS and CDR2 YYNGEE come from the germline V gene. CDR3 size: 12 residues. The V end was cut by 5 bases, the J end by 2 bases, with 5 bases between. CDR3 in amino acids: CASRGPGNTIYF. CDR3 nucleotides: TGTGCCAGCAGAGGTCCTGGAAACACCATATATTTT.

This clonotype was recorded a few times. DNA for the CDR3: TGCAGTGCCCGTAGGGGGACCTACGAGCAGTACTTC. Translated: CSARRGTYEQYF. J is TRBJ2-7 and V is TRBV20-1; perhaps TRBD1 as D (6 bases). CDR1 is DFQATT and CDR2 is SNEGSKA in the germline V gene (reference sequence). The ends were cut back, 6 bases at V and 2 bases at J, with 11 bases in the middle. The CDR3 runs to 12 residues.